This entry features one T cell receptor beta chain sequence. Its antigen is not known. The method was immunoSEQ multiplex PCR; TCRdb's version includes in-frame clones alone and lacks a portion of them. In the table there are around 62,000 clones, 75% to 90% of which are singletons. The entry originates in a study of glioma-infiltrating T cells after dendritic cell vaccination. Trimming took 3 bases from V and 2 from J; bases not matched to a gene: 5. This CDR3 is built from 15 residues. Germline V lookup: CDR1 SGDLS, CDR2 YYNGEE. Findings and caveats of the study: Complete blood and tumor specimen sets were limited to few patients.

The sequence was obtained from a human donor with glioblastoma. The specimen was blood, collected before dendritic cell vaccination. This chain joins TRBV9 and TRBJ2-3; TRBD2 matches at 8 bases. The CDR3 spells CASSGGGTYTDTQYF. DNA of the CDR3: TGTGCCAGCAGCGGCGGGGGGACCTACACAGATACGCAGTATTTT.